These T cell receptor beta chains were read from a single sample in a study of response to subunit inactivated influenza vaccine. TCRdb called the RT-PCR reads again in MiXCR, with one record for every CDR3 protein. Of hundreds of thousands of distinct CDR3 sequences listed, under 9% are singletons. The source was PBMCs from blood, collected approximately 25 months after vaccination. Receptors were obtained from a man between 45 and 75 years old who received an inactivated influenza vaccine. Both conserved end residues are part of each CDR3. The D gene is left open where the match is weak. The size of a clone is reported for some rows only, either as once, few or many, or as a class for expanded clones.

d_gene: -
v_gene: TRBV10-3
j_gene: TRBJ2-2
abundance: few
CDR3aa: CAIGVRGRTNTGELFF
CDR3nt: TGTGCCATCGGAGTCCGCGGCAGGACTAACACCGGGGAGCTGTTTTTT

d_gene: -
v_gene: TRBV20-1
j_gene: TRBJ1-1
abundance: few
CDR3aa: CSASWRANTEAFF
CDR3nt: TGCAGTGCTAGTTGGCGGGCGAACACTGAAGCTTTCTTT

d_gene: -
v_gene: TRBV5-6
j_gene: TRBJ2-2
abundance: -
CDR3aa: CASSLGGGVYTGELFF
CDR3nt: TGTGCCAGCAGCTTGGGTGGAGGGGTCTACACCGGGGAGCTGTTTTTT

d_gene: -
v_gene: TRBV10-3
j_gene: TRBJ1-1
abundance: few
CDR3aa: CAISESRENTEAFF
CDR3nt: TGTGCCATCAGTGAGTCGAGGGAGAACACTGAAGCTTTCTTT

d_gene: TRBD1
v_gene: TRBV7-2
j_gene: TRBJ1-6
abundance: few
CDR3aa: CASSMDRVLGSPLHF
CDR3nt: TGTGCCAGCAGCATGGACAGGGTGTTGGGTTCACCCCTCCACTTT

d_gene: -
v_gene: TRBV20-1
j_gene: TRBJ2-6
abundance: -
CDR3aa: CSAPVREQSGANVLTF
CDR3nt: TGCAGTGCACCAGTACGGGAACAATCCGGGGCCAACGTCCTGACTTTC

d_gene: -
v_gene: TRBV5-1
j_gene: TRBJ1-5
abundance: many
CDR3aa: CASSPGNAEEPQHF
CDR3nt: TGCGCCAGCAGCCCGGGAAACGCAGAGGAGCCCCAGCATTTT

d_gene: -
v_gene: TRBV20-1
j_gene: TRBJ2-6
abundance: few
CDR3aa: CSARSGANVLTF
CDR3nt: TGCAGTGCTAGGAGTGGGGCCAACGTCCTGACTTTC

d_gene: TRBD2
v_gene: TRBV10-3
j_gene: TRBJ2-7
abundance: many
CDR3aa: CAISRLAGDYEQYF
CDR3nt: TGTGCCATCAGTAGACTAGCGGGAGACTACGAGCAGTACTTC

d_gene: TRBD2
v_gene: TRBV20-1
j_gene: TRBJ2-7
abundance: few
CDR3aa: CSGLAEYEQYF
CDR3nt: TGCAGTGGGCTAGCGGAATACGAGCAGTACTTC

d_gene: TRBD1
v_gene: TRBV6-5
j_gene: TRBJ1-1
abundance: many
CDR3aa: CASRRQGARDTEAFF
CDR3nt: TGTGCCAGCAGGCGACAGGGGGCGAGGGACACTGAAGCTTTCTTT

d_gene: TRBD1
v_gene: TRBV2
j_gene: TRBJ1-6
abundance: -
CDR3aa: CASSPIGIRTGGNSPLHF
CDR3nt: TGTGCCAGCAGCCCTATAGGTATCAGGACAGGGGGGAATTCACCCCTCCACTTT

d_gene: -
v_gene: TRBV6-1
j_gene: TRBJ1-2
abundance: -
CDR3aa: CASRPTGAEGYTF
CDR3nt: TGTGCCAGCAGGCCCACGGGGGCGGAAGGCTACACCTTC

d_gene: -
v_gene: TRBV15
j_gene: TRBJ2-7
abundance: few
CDR3aa: CATSRDLGYEQYF
CDR3nt: TGTGCCACCAGCAGAGATCTGGGCTACGAGCAGTACTTC

d_gene: -
v_gene: TRBV6-5
j_gene: TRBJ2-3
abundance: many
CDR3aa: CASSYSYDATDTQYF
CDR3nt: TGTGCCAGCAGTTACTCCTATGACGCCACAGATACGCAGTATTTT

d_gene: TRBD1
v_gene: TRBV5-1
j_gene: TRBJ2-4
abundance: -
CDR3aa: CASSLAHTGGNIQYF
CDR3nt: TGCGCCAGCAGCTTGGCTCACACAGGGGGGAACATTCAGTACTTC

d_gene: -
v_gene: TRBV6-2/TRBV6-3
j_gene: TRBJ2-6
abundance: -
CDR3aa: CASSYQGPDFSGANVLTF
CDR3nt: TGTGCCAGCAGTTACCAGGGTCCAGACTTCTCTGGGGCCAACGTCCTGACTTTC